This T cell receptor delta chain is drawn from a study of Vδ1+ human thymocytes (dated by TCRdb to 2016 to 2019). Concerning the study at large: As a data resource, the study described the mRNA-level TRG and TRD CDR3 repertoires found in highly purified Vdelta1+ thymocytes taken from young children. Earlier work had validated the multiplex-based CDR3 amplicon strategy against 5'RACE-based methods for generating CDR3 amplicons. What the research found in general, with its limitations: Despite high sort purity, approximately 19% of thymic TRD sequences were Vdelta2 (and few Vdelta3), unlike peripheral blood Vdelta1+ controls. No clustering by age or sex was observed, so analyses did not stratify donors by these variables. Many TRG clonotypes were found to be shared between donors (up to roughly 7x10^3), whereas TRD repertoires were found to be essentially private (max about 100 shared). The thymic TRG and TRD repertoires appeared highly polyclonal, with Gaussian CDR3 length distributions, in contrast to the oligoclonal repertoires of peripheral blood. The authors advised highly purified populations and single-cell validation, since unexpected Vdelta2 sequences could cause misinterpretation of bulk repertoire data.

This clone was picked up a small number of times. It has no known antigen specificity. The input lacks base qualities; no much larger clone sits a single base away. RNA extraction was performed with the RNeasy mini kit, and reverse transcription was done with Superscript III. CDR3 amplicons were generated by multiplex PCR with pooled V-gene forward primers and a constant-region reverse primer carrying Illumina adaptor overhangs. After gel purification, the amplicons were indexed with Nextera index primers over eight extra PCR cycles and then purified using AMPure XP beads. The libraries were sequenced on an Illumina MiSeq using paired-end 250 bp reads, dual indexing and a 20% PhiX spike-in. The original pipeline was this. FastQC was used to check read quality, and ea-utils fastq-join was used to merge TRG read pairs. IMGT/HighV-QUEST was used to annotate the sequences, only productive sequences with an unambiguous V-gene assignment were kept, and clonotypes were defined as sequences sharing an identical CDR3 sequence. For downstream analysis, VDJtools 1.1.1, tcR 2.2.3, Treemap and vegan Shannon diversity in R 3.4.4 were used. For TCRdb, the public reads were processed anew by CATT, and duplicate DNA sequences were folded into one row. The V and J calls reflect TCRdb's pipeline rather than the authors' work. This sample lists around 60,000 delta-chain clones; more than 12% were detected once. The top ten clones comprise approximately 0.4% of the sample.

CDR1 is given as TVYSNPD and CDR2 as GDNSRS, both from the germline V gene (reference sequence). V trim: 1 base; J trim: 1 base; unmatched bases: 25. The CDR3 measures 22 amino acids from cysteine to phenylalanine. Only the CDR3 DNA stays, 66 bases, in frame from base 1. Thymic samples were depleted of alphabeta T cells, then CD3+ TCRVdelta1+ TCRVdelta2- thymocytes were FACS-sorted. The purity of the sorted Vdelta1+ thymocytes was between roughly 98% and 99.6%. The thymic specimens were obtained from roughly 8 paediatric patients who were undergoing corrective cardiac surgery and ranged in age from roughly 5 days to 16 months. Thymic tissue was dispersed, and mononuclear cells were isolated on a Histopaque-1077 density gradient. The staining antibodies were anti-TCRVdelta1 clone TS8.2, anti-TCRVdelta2 clone B6, anti-CD3 clone HIT3a and anti-TCRalphabeta clone IP26.

This sequence was found in a girl less than two years old who had congenital heart surgery. Sequences were obtained from Vdelta1+ gamma-delta thymocytes from the thymus. The sample's cell subset or site label is to be understood as: FACS-sorted CD3+ TCRalphabeta- TCRVdelta1+ TCRVdelta2- thymocytes. The chain joins TRDV3 to TRDJ2; TRDD3 aligns with 9 central bases. The base sequence is TGTGCCTTTAAGGAATGGGTCTCAATACCTTCGCTCTGGGGGATTTTGACAGCACAACTCTTCTTT. This gives the protein CAFKEWVSIPSLWGILTAQLFF.